The following is a T cell receptor beta chain sequence with its context. Its antigen is unidentified. These data are taken from a study of cytomegalovirus exposure and HLA in healthy donors. Sequenced by immunoSEQ multiplex PCR; TCRdb stores in-frame clones only, minus some. The table records around 200,000 clones, about four fifths of them present only once. The study's findings and limits: A subsequent analysis found that TCR clusters from the first cohort also tended to co-occur in the approximately 130 validation repertoires, with 90% to 95% of cluster scores above 0.

CDR3 size: 16 residues. Germline assignment: CDR1 SEHNR and CDR2 FQNEAQ (reference sequence). Losses at the gene ends were 4 bases for V and 5 bases for J; bases not matched to a gene: 10. The chain couples TRBV7-9 to TRBJ2-5; TRBD2 aligns across 10 bases. The TCR sequence derives from a woman aged 18-29 years in good health and CMV-seropositive. The sequenced sample consisted of PBMCs. The CDR3 loop is CASSSTSGVLWETQYF. The DNA for the CDR3 is TGTGCCAGCAGCTCAACTAGCGGGGTTTTATGGGAGACCCAGTACTTC.